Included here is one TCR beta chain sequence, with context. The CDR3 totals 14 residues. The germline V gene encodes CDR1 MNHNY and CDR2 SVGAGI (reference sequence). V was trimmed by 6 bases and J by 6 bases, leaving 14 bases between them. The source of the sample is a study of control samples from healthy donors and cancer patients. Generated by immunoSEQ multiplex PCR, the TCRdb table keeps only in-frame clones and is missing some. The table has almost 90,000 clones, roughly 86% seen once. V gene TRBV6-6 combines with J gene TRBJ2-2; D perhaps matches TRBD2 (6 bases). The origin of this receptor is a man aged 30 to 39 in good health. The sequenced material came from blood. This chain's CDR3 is CASSFTSWPGELFF. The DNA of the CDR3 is TGTGCCAGCAGCTTCACTAGCTGGCCCGGGGAGCTGTTTTTT.